These 20 T cell receptor beta chains originate from one sample sequenced in a study of cytomegalovirus exposure and HLA in healthy donors (dated by TCRdb to about 2017). Receptor amplification or capture employed the immunoSEQ multiplex PCR assay. Sourced from immuneACCESS, this table was stored by TCRdb with only in-frame sequences that have V and J called. A share of the clones is absent; for the studies checked, an unresolved V gene accounts for under half, and the remainder has no known explanation. The sample table shows 150,000 to 200,000 clones, and roughly 95% are seen once. The ten most abundant clones make up around 0.9% of the sample. The sample consisted of PBMCs. The receptor source for this set is a woman under 30 in good health and CMV-seronegative.

The chain employs TRBV6-5 and TRBJ2-6, with D perhaps TRBD1 (5 bases). Germline assignment: CDR1 MNHEY and CDR2 SVGAGI. The V end lost 4 bases, the J end lost 3 bases, and 13 bases lay between the germline ends. CDR3 length equals 16 residues. The CDR3 region has the DNA TGTGCCAGCAGTTCCGACTGGACAAGTGGGGCCAACGTCCTGACTTTC. It encodes CASSSDWTSGANVLTF.

The chain couples TRBV6-1 to TRBJ2-7; D possibly corresponds to TRBD1 (6 bases). V was clipped by 11 bases and J by 4 bases, with 21 bases between them. CDR1 MNHNS and CDR2 SASEGT come from the germline V gene. The CDR3 spans 14 residues. The CDR3 region has the DNA TGTGCCTCCATACCTGTGGCAGGGGAGTACGAGCAGTACTTC. It translates to CASIPVAGEYEQYF.

This chain uses TRBV7-2 with TRBJ1-2; D is uncertain. Trimming pared 5 bases from V and 4 bases from J, leaving 11 bases between. This CDR3 is built from 13 residues. Germline CDR1 SGHTA, CDR2 FQGNSA. CDR3: CASSPQNSYGYTF. DNA for the CDR3: TGTGCCAGCAGCCCTCAAAACAGCTATGGCTACACCTTC.

This chain uses TRBV5-5 with TRBJ2-3, with 7 positions matching TRBD2. J was trimmed by 0 bases and V by 4 bases; bases with no gene match: 8. The CDR3 has 16 amino acids. Looked up from germline, CDR1 is SGHKS and CDR2 is YYEKEE (reference sequence). The CDR3, as DNA: TGTGCCAGCAGCCCCCAGCGGGGCACTAGCACAGATACGCAGTATTTT. Residues: CASSPQRGTSTDTQYF.

This chain uses TRBV4-3 with TRBJ2-5, with D possibly TRBD1 on 5 matching bases. The V end was cut by 0 bases, the J end by 6 bases, with 11 bases between. The CDR3 consists of 14 residues. Germline-derived CDR1 and CDR2 are LGHNA and YSLEER. CDR3 bases: TGCGCCAGCAGCCAAGATCAGGGCAGACAGACCCAGTACTTC. Encoded protein: CASSQDQGRQTQYF.

A single count supports this clone. This chain joins TRBV5-4 and TRBJ2-3, with TRBD2 matching over 8 bases. Germline assignment: CDR1 SGHNT and CDR2 YYREEE (reference sequence). This CDR3 is built from 15 residues. V lost 0 bases to trimming and J lost 9 bases; unmatched junction nucleotides: 9. Here the CDR3 DNA reads TGTGCCAGCAGCTTGGAATCCCGGGGGGGTGACACGCAGTATTTT. Encoded protein: CASSLESRGGDTQYF.

This chain links TRBV7-9 with TRBJ2-2, with 7 bases fitting TRBD1. The germline V gene has CDR1 SEHNR and CDR2 FQNEAQ (reference sequence). The V segment lost 5 bases and the J segment 4 bases; nucleotides outside the gene matches: 13. This CDR3 comprises 17 residues. DNA of the CDR3: TGTGCCAGCAGCGGAAGTCCCGACAGGGCCCCCACCGGGGAGCTGTTTTTT. Its translation is CASSGSPDRAPTGELFF.

The rearrangement joins TRBV11-1 to TRBJ1-1; 7 nucleotides match TRBD1. The CDR3 length is 13 residues. With 4 bases clipped from V and 7 bases from J, the junction kept 6 bases outside the gene matches. The V gene's germline CDR1 is SGHAT and CDR2 FQDESV (reference sequence). The DNA of the CDR3 is TGTGCCAGCAGCTACGGACAGGCAGTTGAAGCTTTCTTT. This sequence encodes CASSYGQAVEAFF.

The chain links TRBV6-1 to TRBJ2-7; D not resolved. V was clipped by 2 bases and J by 1 base, with 9 bases between them. The CDR3 loop spans 14 amino acids. CDR1 is MNHNS and CDR2 is SASEGT in the germline V gene. CDR3 amino acids: CASSEIQASYEQYF. The CDR3 region has the DNA TGTGCCAGCAGTGAAATCCAGGCGTCCTACGAGCAGTACTTC.

Turning to this clone: The same CDR3 is also encoded by other DNA sequences in this sample. The chain employs TRBV7-9 and TRBJ2-7; D unresolved. The CDR3 runs 14 residues. The V end was cut by 1 base, the J end by 0 bases, with 7 bases between. Germline loops: CDR1 SEHNR, CDR2 FQNEAQ (reference sequence). The CDR3 nucleotides are TGTGCCAGCAGCTTAGTGGCAGGCTCCTACGAGCAGTACTTC. Encoded protein: CASSLVAGSYEQYF.

J is TRBJ1-6 and V is TRBV30; TRBD1 aligns across 9 bases. V trimming: 5 bases; J trimming: 7 bases; junction bases outside the gene matches: 3. This CDR3 is built from 13 residues. Germline V lookup: CDR1 GTSNPN, CDR2 SVGIG (reference sequence). CDR3 DNA sequence: TGTGCCTGGGGGACAGGGTTGAATTCACCCCTCCACTTT. Translated: CAWGTGLNSPLHF.

This chain connects TRBV30 to TRBJ1-1; the D is unclear. This CDR3 comprises 13 residues. Germline CDR1 and CDR2: GTSNPN and SVGIG (reference sequence). V gave up 3 bases and J gave up 0 bases, with 8 bases separating them. The CDR3 region is CAWRARVNTEAFF. DNA of the CDR3: TGTGCCTGGAGAGCGCGGGTGAACACTGAAGCTTTCTTT.

To note about this clone: Compared with germline, one end of the junction differs, possibly owing to a read error. The chain combines TRBV18 with TRBJ2-3, with 11 bases aligning to TRBD2. The germline CDR1 and CDR2 sequences are KGHSH and LQKENI. The CDR3 contains 16 residues. The CDR3 DNA is TGTGCCAGCTCGCGGGCCCTAGCGGGGGGACCAGATGCGCAGTATTTT. It is translated as CASSRALAGGPDAQYF. The variable domain in full, completed from reference TRBV18 and TRBJ2-3, reads NAGVMQNPRHLVRRRGQEARLRCSPMKGHSHVYWYRQLPEEGLKFMVYLQKENIIDESGMPKERFSAEFPKEGPSILRIQQVVRGDSAAYFCASSRALAGGPDAQYFGPGTRLTVL.

The chain combines TRBV9 with TRBJ1-5; 7 bases agree with TRBD1. The trim removed 4 bases at V and 3 bases at J, leaving 4 bases unmatched. This CDR3 spans 14 amino acids. Per the germline V gene, CDR1 is SGDLS and CDR2 is YYNGEE. The CDR3 coding sequence is TGTGCCAGCAGCCCTGGGACAGTCAATCAGCCCCAGCATTTT. Its translation is CASSPGTVNQPQHF.

The chain employs TRBV7-3 and TRBJ2-2, with unresolved D. V dropped 1 base and J dropped 0 bases, with 9 bases sitting between them. Germline values: CDR1 SGHTA, CDR2 FQGTGA. This CDR3 contains 16 residues. The CDR3 reads CASSLIGSPNTGELFF. As DNA, the CDR3 is TGTGCCAGCAGCTTAATAGGTAGCCCGAACACCGGGGAGCTGTTTTTT.

This clone was detected once. The chain carries TRBV18 and TRBJ2-7; D is perhaps TRBD2 (5 bases). Trimming removed 3 bases from V and 0 bases from J, with 12 bases in between. This CDR3 is 15 amino acids long. The germline V gene encodes CDR1 KGHSH and CDR2 LQKENI. The CDR3 is CASSPGAAHSYEQYF. Here the CDR3 DNA reads TGTGCCAGCTCACCTGGAGCGGCCCACTCCTACGAGCAGTACTTC. The whole variable domain, remainder taken from reference TRBV18 and TRBJ2-7, is NAGVMQNPRHLVRRRGQEARLRCSPMKGHSHVYWYRQLPEEGLKFMVYLQKENIIDESGMPKERFSAEFPKEGPSILRIQQVVRGDSAAYFCASSPGAAHSYEQYFGPGTRLTVT.

The chain couples TRBV7-2 to TRBJ2-7; D is perhaps TRBD1 (6 bases). This CDR3 has 17 residues. The V end lost 1 base, the J end lost 0 bases, and 16 bases lay between the germline ends. Germline V gene data show CDR1 as SGHTA and CDR2 as FQGNSA. CDR3 sequence (DNA): TGTGCCAGCAGCTTAGTGGGGGCCGGGACATACTCCTACGAGCAGTACTTC. It codes for CASSLVGAGTYSYEQYF. Full variable domain (remainder filled in from reference TRBV7-2 and TRBJ2-7): GAGVSQSPSNKVTEKGKDVELRCDPISGHTALYWYRQSLGQGLEFLIYFQGNSAPDKSGLPSDRFSAERTGGSVSTLTIQRTQQEDSAVYLCASSLVGAGTYSYEQYFGPGTRLTVT.

This clone was seen just once. Here the CDR3 reads CASSLTSGTDTQYF. The DNA of the CDR3 is TGCGCCAGCAGCTTGACTAGCGGGACAGATACGCAGTATTTT. The chain uses TRBV5-1 and TRBJ2-3, with TRBD2 matching 9 bases. Germline V lookup: CDR1 SGHRS, CDR2 YFSETQ. V lost 1 base and J lost 3; bases outside the gene matches: 0. The CDR3 sequence is 14 residues long.

This clone has a single count. The V call is TRBV7-2, the J call TRBJ1-6; 9 nucleotides align to TRBD1. Germline trimming cut 5 bases from V and 7 bases from J; bases unmatched to any gene: 12. Germline V CDR1 and CDR2: SGHTA, FQGNSA. The CDR3 consists of 17 residues. CDR3 loop: CASSRYTGTGRNSPLHF. In DNA, the CDR3 is TGTGCCAGCAGCCGATATACCGGGACAGGGAGGAATTCACCCCTCCACTTT.

The chain carries TRBV7-9 and TRBJ2-7, with D possibly matching TRBD2 (7 bases). In germline, CDR1 is SEHNR, CDR2 FQNEAQ (reference sequence). Trimming removed 6 bases from V and 6 bases from J, with 12 bases in between. The CDR3 runs 12 residues. The CDR3: CASRLRGGEQYF. The CDR3 DNA sequence: TGTGCCAGCAGACTTAGGGGGGGCGAGCAGTACTTC. Full variable domain (missing parts from reference TRBV7-9 and TRBJ2-7): DTGVSQNPRHKITKRGQNVTFRCDPISEHNRLYWYRQTLGQGPEFLTYFQNEAQLEKSRLLSDRFSAERPKGSFSTLEIQRTEQGDSAMYLCASRLRGGEQYFGPGTRLTVT.